These 27 T cell receptor beta chains share one sample of origin, sequenced in a study of T cell responses to AZD1222 COVID-19 vaccine. Repertoires were generated with immunoSEQ multiplex PCR, while TCRdb's copy carries only in-frame clones and drops some. The table lists around 87,000 clones, about nine tenths of them singletons. Here the sequenced sample was peripheral blood, taken on day 0 of AZD1222 vaccination. The receptor set was obtained from an adult in good health.

This clone was observed a single time. The gene calls are TRBV4-1 and TRBJ2-3; 7 nucleotides line up with TRBD2. Germline V lookup: CDR1 MGHRA, CDR2 YSYEKL. The CDR3 length is 17 residues. V shed 4 bases and J 1 base; nucleotides not matched to a gene: 11. The CDR3: CASSPSIGRVGTDTQYF. The DNA of the CDR3 is TGCGCCAGCAGCCCCTCCATAGGGAGGGTCGGCACAGATACGCAGTATTTT.

The CDR3 loop is CASRWGEMTEAFF. The CDR3, as DNA: TGTGCCAGCAGATGGGGGGAAATGACTGAAGCTTTCTTT. The J gene is TRBJ1-1, the V gene TRBV5-4, with a tentative D call TRBD1 (5 bases). This CDR3 region has 13 residues. V was trimmed by 5 bases and J by 5 bases, leaving 13 bases between them. Germline V gene data show CDR1 as SGHNT and CDR2 as YYREEE (reference sequence).

This chain connects TRBV7-8 to TRBJ2-3; 10 bases match TRBD2. CDR3 size: 17 residues. V trimming: 1 base; J trimming: 6 bases; junction bases outside the gene matches: 10. The germline gives CDR1 SGHVS, CDR2 FQNEAQ. CDR3 residues: CASSLGSSGGASDTQYF. For the CDR3, the DNA is TGTGCCAGCAGCTTAGGGTCCAGCGGGGGGGCCTCGGATACGCAGTATTTT. The full variable domain, rest sourced from reference TRBV7-8 and TRBJ2-3, is GAGVSQSPRYKVAKRGQDVALRCDPISGHVSLFWYQQALGQGPEFLTYFQNEAQLDKSGLPSDRFFAERPEGSVSTLKIQRTQQEDSAVYLCASSLGSSGGASDTQYFGPGTRLTVL.

The V gene is TRBV5-8, the J gene TRBJ1-1; D is unclear. This CDR3 is 11 amino acids long. Trimming removed 4 bases from V and 4 bases from J, with 5 bases in between. In germline, CDR1 is SGHTS, CDR2 YDEGEE. As DNA, the CDR3 is TGTGCCAGCAGCATCATCACTGAAGCTTTCTTT. This gives the protein CASSIITEAFF.

The gene calls are TRBV6-5 and TRBJ2-7, with a tentative D call TRBD1 (6 bases). Trimming shortened V by 0 bases and J by 4 bases, and 10 bases separated the two germline ends. The CDR3 spans 14 residues. From germline, CDR1 is MNHEY and CDR2 SVGAGI. CDR3 coding DNA: TGTGCCAGCAGTTACTCACACAGGGAATACGAGCAGTACTTC. This translates into CASSYSHREYEQYF.

The chain employs TRBV7-2 and TRBJ1-2; 9 nucleotides align to TRBD1. Germline CDR1 reads SGHTA; CDR2 reads FQGNSA. There are 15 residues in the CDR3. Trimming cost V 5 bases and J 14 bases; bases outside gene matches: 18. CDR3: CASSPATGGTMVWTF. The DNA for the CDR3 is TGTGCCAGCAGCCCCGCGACAGGGGGGACTATGGTTTGGACCTTC.

This chain uses TRBV3-1 (or the pseudogene TRBV3-2) with TRBJ2-7, with a tentative D call TRBD2 (5 bases). Germline V gives CDR1 LGHDT, CDR2 YNNKEL (reference sequence). CDR3 length: 15 residues. Trimming took off 4 bases at V and 2 bases at J, with 15 bases between the two ends. In DNA form, the CDR3 reads TGTGCCAGCAGCCTCGGACTCCCAGGTGCCTACGAGCAGTACTTC. It specifies CASSLGLPGAYEQYF.

The chain employs TRBV19 and TRBJ2-2, with D uncertain. V was clipped by 4 bases and J by 6 bases, with 6 bases between them. The germline gives CDR1 LNHDA, CDR2 SQIVND (reference sequence). The CDR3 sequence is 12 residues long. For the CDR3, the DNA is TGTGCCAGTAGTACATACTCCGGGGAGCTGTTTTTT. It translates to CASSTYSGELFF. The whole variable domain, filled in from reference TRBV19 and TRBJ2-2, reads DGGITQSPKYLFRKEGQNVTLSCEQNLNHDAMYWYRQDPGQGLRLIYYSQIVNDFQKGDIAEGYSVSREKKESFPLTVTSAQKNPTAFYLCASSTYSGELFFGEGSRLTVL.

The chain combines TRBV7-2 with TRBJ2-3; D might be TRBD1 (5 bases). Trimming removed 0 bases at V and 6 bases at J, with 16 bases between. This CDR3 has 16 residues. The V gene's germline CDR1 is SGHTA and CDR2 FQGNSA. CDR3 protein: CASSLAGAAPSDTQYF. As DNA, the CDR3 is TGTGCCAGCAGCTTAGCAGGGGCAGCCCCTTCCGATACGCAGTATTTT.

The chain recombines TRBV18 with TRBJ1-6; 9 positions match TRBD1. The V gene's germline CDR1 is KGHSH and CDR2 LQKENI. The junction had 0 bases not matched to a gene; V was cut back by 0 bases and J by 3 bases. The CDR3 spans 16 residues. This CDR3 reads CASSPPTGGYNSPLHF. DNA of the CDR3: TGTGCCAGCTCACCACCGACAGGGGGCTATAATTCACCCCTCCACTTT.

The rearrangement joins TRBV12-5 to TRBJ2-1, with TRBD1 matching over 8 bases. CDR3 size: 14 residues. V was clipped by 1 base and J by 4 bases; unmatched bases: 0. Germline V gene lookup returns CDR1 LGHNT and CDR2 FRNRAP. The CDR3 nucleotides read TGTGCTAGTGGTTTGGGACAGGGGTACAATGAGCAGTTCTTC. Translation gives CASGLGQGYNEQFF.

The chain joins TRBV19 to TRBJ1-2, with D possibly matching TRBD1 (6 bases). This CDR3 spans 11 amino acids. V lost 8 bases and J 4 bases, leaving 8 bases between the germline ends. Per germline, CDR1 LNHDA and CDR2 SQIVND (reference sequence). The CDR3 DNA follows: TGTGCCAGTTTGGACAGCTATGGCTACACCTTC. Translation: CASLDSYGYTF.

The chain joins TRBV6-5 to TRBJ1-6; TRBD1 might be the D (5 bases). Germline V CDR1 and CDR2: MNHEY, SVGAGI. The CDR3 has 13 residues. Trimming removed 6 bases at V and 9 bases at J, with 12 bases between. This chain's CDR3 is CASSTPGSSPLHF. CDR3 DNA: TGTGCCAGCAGCACACCAGGGAGTTCACCCCTCCACTTT.

This clone was seen only once. The V and J genes are TRBV7-9 and TRBJ1-1, with TRBD1 matching over 9 bases. V shed 4 bases and J 6 bases; nucleotides not matched to a gene: 3. This CDR3 is built from 13 residues. Germline lookup yields CDR1 SEHNR and CDR2 FQNEAQ (reference sequence). The CDR3 here is CASSSQGAAEAFF. The CDR3 DNA is TGTGCCAGCAGCTCACAGGGGGCCGCTGAAGCTTTCTTT.

The chain couples TRBV18 to TRBJ1-4; tentative D call: TRBD1 (6 bases). Germline V gene data show CDR1 as KGHSH and CDR2 as LQKENI. V was trimmed by 3 bases and J by 5 bases, leaving 10 bases between them. The CDR3 totals 14 residues. CDR3 residues: CASSPVQGNEKLFF. CDR3 DNA: TGTGCCAGCTCACCGGTACAGGGCAATGAAAAACTGTTTTTT.

The J gene is TRBJ1-4, the V gene TRBV12-3 or TRBV12-4; D uncertain. The CDR3 loop spans 13 amino acids. V was clipped by 6 bases and J by 6 bases, with 11 bases between them. Here the CDR3 DNA reads TGTGCCAGCAGGGTAGGAGAATATGAAAAACTGTTTTTT. Its translation is CASRVGEYEKLFF.

This chain links TRBV19 with TRBJ1-5; the D is unclear. Germline V gene lookup returns CDR1 LNHDA and CDR2 SQIVND (reference sequence). The CDR3 loop spans 14 amino acids. Trimming removed 1 base at V and 0 bases at J, with 4 bases between. CDR3 nucleotides: TGTGCCAGTAGTATAGTGAATAGCAATCAGCCCCAGCATTTT. As protein: CASSIVNSNQPQHF. The whole variable domain, filled in from reference TRBV19 and TRBJ1-5, reads DGGITQSPKYLFRKEGQNVTLSCEQNLNHDAMYWYRQDPGQGLRLIYYSQIVNDFQKGDIAEGYSVSREKKESFPLTVTSAQKNPTAFYLCASSIVNSNQPQHFGDGTRLSIL.

The J gene is TRBJ1-2, the V gene TRBV10-1; TRBD1 is a possible D gene (5 bases). CDR3 length: 14 amino acids. Germline CDR1 WNHNN, CDR2 SYGVQD (reference sequence). The V end was cut by 7 bases, the J end by 0 bases, with 12 bases between. The DNA of the CDR3 is TGCGCCAGCATCCTGGGACTAACTAACTATGGCTACACCTTC. As protein: CASILGLTNYGYTF.

The V gene is TRBV7-3, the J gene TRBJ1-3; D not certain. Trimming removed 4 bases from V and 0 bases from J, with 7 bases in between. CDR1 is SGHTA and CDR2 is FQGTGA in the germline V gene. The CDR3 is 14 amino acids. The CDR3 reads CASSSSSSGNTIYF. The CDR3 DNA is TGTGCCAGCAGCTCCAGCTCCTCTGGAAACACCATATATTTT.

This clone was detected once. The rearrangement links TRBV12-3 or TRBV12-4 to TRBJ2-2, with D uncertain. V was trimmed by 7 bases and J by 6 bases, leaving 6 bases between them. The CDR3 covers 11 residues. The CDR3: CASTQAGELFF. CDR3 DNA: TGTGCCAGCACCCAGGCCGGGGAGCTGTTTTTT.

The chain joins TRBV5-1 to TRBJ1-1; D remains unclear. V was cut by 0 bases and J by 3 bases, with 12 bases left in between. The CDR3 is made up of 15 amino acids. CDR1 is SGHRS and CDR2 is YFSETQ in the germline V gene. The CDR3 DNA sequence: TGCGCCAGCAGCTTGGGTAACAGCGTCTACACTGAAGCTTTCTTT. Protein: CASSLGNSVYTEAFF.

The V gene is TRBV3-1 (or the pseudogene TRBV3-2), the J gene TRBJ2-3; D may be TRBD1 or TRBD2 (5 bases each). The germline CDR1 and CDR2 sequences are LGHDT and YNNKEL (reference sequence). Trimming stripped 2 bases from V and 2 bases from J, with 20 bases between. The CDR3 loop spans 18 amino acids. CDR3 in DNA: TGTGCCAGCAGCCAAAGATCGGTTTCGGGGCCAACCACAGATACGCAGTATTTT. Its translation: CASSQRSVSGPTTDTQYF.

The V call is TRBV6-1, the J call TRBJ2-1, with TRBD1 as a possible D gene (6 bases). The CDR3 loop spans 13 amino acids. In germline, CDR1 is MNHNS, CDR2 SASEGT. V gave up 2 bases and J gave up 12 bases, with 14 bases separating them. CDR3 amino acids: CASSETQGQGQFF. The CDR3 DNA reads as TGTGCCAGCAGTGAAACACAGGGCCAGGGGCAGTTCTTC.

Only one count was recorded for this clone. V is TRBV7-9 and J is TRBJ1-5; 7 nucleotides match TRBD1. After removal of 5 bases from V and 1 base from J, the junction contained 5 bases not matched to a gene. The length of the CDR3 is 15 residues. From germline, CDR1 is SEHNR and CDR2 FQNEAQ (reference sequence). CDR3 DNA: TGTGCCAGCAGCACCCTGGGACAGAGCAATCAGCCCCAGCATTTT. The encoded protein is CASSTLGQSNQPQHF.

V gene TRBV5-4 combines with J gene TRBJ1-2; D gene uncertain. The CDR3 covers 13 residues. Germline V gene data show CDR1 as SGHNT and CDR2 as YYREEE (reference sequence). Trimming shortened V by 1 base and J by 9 bases, and 13 bases separated the two germline ends. The CDR3 is CASSLYGQLRYTF. CDR3 nucleotides: TGTGCCAGCAGCTTGTACGGGCAACTGCGCTACACCTTC. The variable domain in full, with the rest retrieved from reference TRBV5-4 and TRBJ1-2, is ETGVTQSPTHLIKTRGQQVTLRCSSQSGHNTVSWYQQALGQGPQFIFQYYREEENGRGNFPPRFSGLQFPNYSSELNVNALELDDSALYLCASSLYGQLRYTFGSGTRLTVV.

This clone appeared once. CDR3 region: CASSQPGQGRQPQHF. CDR3 DNA sequence: TGCGCCAGCAGCCAACCTGGACAGGGACGGCAGCCCCAGCATTTT. The chain combines TRBV4-1 with TRBJ1-5; 8 nucleotides line up with TRBD1. The V and J ends lost 2 bases and 7 bases, in that order; junction bases with no gene match: 7. CDR1 and CDR2 (germline): MGHRA, YSYEKL. The CDR3 sequence is 15 residues long.

CDR3 amino acids: CASSTTGQGGANVLTF. The CDR3 nucleotides are TGTGCCAGTAGCACTACAGGACAGGGGGGGGCCAACGTCCTGACTTTC. V is TRBV19 and J is TRBJ2-6; 9 bases line up with TRBD1. CDR3 length equals 16 residues. V trimming: 6 bases; J trimming: 4 bases; junction bases outside the gene matches: 7. Germline assignment: CDR1 LNHDA and CDR2 SQIVND (reference sequence).